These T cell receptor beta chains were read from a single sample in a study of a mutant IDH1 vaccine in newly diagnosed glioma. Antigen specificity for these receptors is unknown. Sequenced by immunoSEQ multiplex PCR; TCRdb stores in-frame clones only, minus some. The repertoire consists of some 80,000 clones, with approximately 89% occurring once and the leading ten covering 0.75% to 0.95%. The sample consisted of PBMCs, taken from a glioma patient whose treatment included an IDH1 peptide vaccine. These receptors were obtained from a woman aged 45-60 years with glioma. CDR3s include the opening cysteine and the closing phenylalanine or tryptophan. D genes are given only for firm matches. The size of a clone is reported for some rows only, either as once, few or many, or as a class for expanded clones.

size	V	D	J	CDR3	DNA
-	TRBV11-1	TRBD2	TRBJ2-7	CASSLAGTSHLYEQYF	TGTGCCAGCAGCTTAGCCGGGACTAGCCACCTCTACGAGCAGTACTTC
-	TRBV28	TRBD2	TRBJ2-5	CASSLWRAGGQETQYF	TGTGCCAGCAGTTTATGGCGAGCGGGAGGGCAAGAGACCCAGTACTTC
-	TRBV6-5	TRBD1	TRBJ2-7	CASSPWAGTAYEQYF	TGTGCCAGCAGTCCCTGGGCAGGGACAGCCTACGAGCAGTACTTC
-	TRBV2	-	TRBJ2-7	CASRLGPIYEQYF	TGTGCCAGCAGACTCGGCCCAATTTACGAGCAGTACTTC
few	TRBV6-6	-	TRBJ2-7	CASTGLYEQYF	TGTGCCAGCACCGGGCTGTACGAGCAGTACTTC
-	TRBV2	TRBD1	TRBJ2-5	CASSEVQGGETQYF	TGTGCCAGCAGTGAAGTACAGGGGGGAGAGACCCAGTACTTC
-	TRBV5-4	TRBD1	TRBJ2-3	CASSLADRTSPDTQYF	TGTGCCAGCAGCTTGGCGGACAGGACATCGCCCGATACGCAGTATTTT
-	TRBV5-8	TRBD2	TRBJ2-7	CASSLEAGRSGEQYF	TGTGCCAGCAGCTTGGAAGCGGGACGATCGGGGGAGCAGTACTTC
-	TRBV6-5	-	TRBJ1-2	CASSTPRDNYGYTF	TGTGCCAGCAGCACCCCGAGAGATAACTATGGCTACACCTTC
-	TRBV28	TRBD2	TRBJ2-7	CASSPASGRAGEQYF	TGTGCCAGCAGTCCCGCTAGCGGGAGGGCCGGCGAGCAGTACTTC
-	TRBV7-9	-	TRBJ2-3	CASSLPSTDTQYF	TGTGCCAGCAGCTTGCCCAGCACAGATACGCAGTATTTT
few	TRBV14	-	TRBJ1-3	CASSARRGLSGNTIYF	TGTGCCAGCAGCGCTCGGAGGGGACTCTCTGGAAACACCATATATTTT
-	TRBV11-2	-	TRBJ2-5	CASSYSTGQTRETQYF	TGTGCCAGCAGCTATAGCACGGGGCAGACCCGGGAGACCCAGTACTTC
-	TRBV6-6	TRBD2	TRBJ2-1	CASRPGLALYNEQFF	TGTGCCAGCAGGCCGGGACTAGCTCTCTACAATGAGCAGTTCTTC
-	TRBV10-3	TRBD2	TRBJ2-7	CAAAGAGQNYEQYF	TGTGCCGCAGCGGGGGCAGGACAGAACTACGAGCAGTACTTC
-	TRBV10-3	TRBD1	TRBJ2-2	CAISVDRVVRGELFF	TGTGCCATCAGTGTAGACAGGGTCGTCCGCGGGGAGCTGTTTTTT
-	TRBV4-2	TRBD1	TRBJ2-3	CASSQGPPGQGFSTDTQYF	TGTGCCAGCAGCCAAGGGCCCCCGGGACAGGGTTTTAGCACAGATACGCAGTATTTT
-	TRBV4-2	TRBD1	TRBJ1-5	CASSPRIQGFNQPQHF	TGTGCCAGCAGCCCAAGGATACAGGGGTTCAATCAGCCCCAGCATTTT
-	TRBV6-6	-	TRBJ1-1	CASSRDGQNTEAFF	TGTGCCAGCAGTCGTGACGGACAGAACACTGAAGCTTTCTTT
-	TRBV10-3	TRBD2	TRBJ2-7	CAISPGPTSGTLREQYF	TGTGCCATCAGTCCGGGCCCCACAAGCGGGACCCTGAGGGAGCAGTACTTC
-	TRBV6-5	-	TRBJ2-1	CASRPPGRLQNEQFF	TGTGCCAGCAGGCCCCCCGGACGACTACAGAATGAGCAGTTCTTC
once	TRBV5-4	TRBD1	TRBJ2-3	CASSFIGQGTDTQYF	TGTGCCAGCAGCTTTATTGGACAGGGCACAGATACGCAGTATTTT
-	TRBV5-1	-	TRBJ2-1	CASSNGEIGYNEQFF	TGCGCCAGCAGCAACGGGGAGATCGGTTACAATGAGCAGTTCTTC
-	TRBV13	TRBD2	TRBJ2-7	CASSLRLAGGPASYEQYF	TGTGCCAGCAGCTTACGACTAGCGGGAGGGCCAGCGTCCTACGAGCAGTACTTC
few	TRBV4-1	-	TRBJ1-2	CASSLSPTYGYTF	TGCGCCAGCAGCCTCTCTCCAACCTATGGCTACACCTTC
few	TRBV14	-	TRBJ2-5	CASSLSMGHLETQYF	TGTGCCAGCAGCCTAAGTATGGGGCACCTGGAGACCCAGTACTTC
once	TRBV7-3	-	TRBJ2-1	CASSFDRNNEQFF	TGTGCCAGCAGCTTCGACAGGAACAATGAGCAGTTCTTC
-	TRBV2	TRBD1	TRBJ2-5	CASSGSSGQGQETQYF	TGTGCCAGCAGTGGATCCAGTGGACAGGGCCAAGAGACCCAGTACTTC
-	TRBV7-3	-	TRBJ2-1	CASSLNTGSNEQFF	TGTGCCAGCAGCTTAAATACAGGGAGCAATGAGCAGTTCTTC
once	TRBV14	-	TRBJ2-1	CASSPLTNEQFF	TGTGCCAGCAGCCCCCTCACGAATGAGCAGTTCTTC
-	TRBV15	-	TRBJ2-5	CATSRGGQSRQETQYF	TGTGCCACCAGCAGAGGCGGACAGAGCAGACAAGAGACCCAGTACTTC
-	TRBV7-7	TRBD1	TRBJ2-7	CASSPTRDRPYEQYF	TGTGCTAGCAGCCCCACAAGGGACAGACCCTACGAGCAGTACTTC
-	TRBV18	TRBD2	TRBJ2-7	CASSPRSGPSSYEQYF	TGTGCCAGCTCGCCCCGTAGCGGGCCTAGCTCCTACGAGCAGTACTTC
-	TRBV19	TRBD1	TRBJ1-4	CASSALIGTVTEKLFF	TGTGCCAGTAGTGCATTAATTGGGACAGTCACTGAAAAACTGTTTTTT
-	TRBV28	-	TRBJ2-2	CASSDGGNTGELFF	TGTGCCAGCAGTGACGGAGGGAACACCGGGGAGCTGTTTTTT
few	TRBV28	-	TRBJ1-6	CASSSKKDNSPLHF	TGTGCCAGCAGTTCTAAGAAAGATAATTCACCCCTCCACTTT
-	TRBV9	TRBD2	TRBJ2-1	CASSVGGTSGRNPYNEQFF	TGTGCCAGCAGCGTAGGGGGGACTAGCGGGAGAAACCCATACAATGAGCAGTTCTTC
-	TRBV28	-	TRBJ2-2	CASRGALRGYTGELFF	TGTGCCAGCAGGGGGGCACTTCGCGGGTACACCGGGGAGCTGTTTTTT
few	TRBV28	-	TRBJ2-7	CASSDRSYEQYF	TGTGCCAGCAGCGATCGATCCTACGAGCAGTACTTC
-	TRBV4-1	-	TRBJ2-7	CASSQDPIRLGYEQYF	TGCGCCAGCAGCCAAGATCCCATCAGACTAGGCTACGAGCAGTACTTC
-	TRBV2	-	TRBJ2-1	CASSESFRNEQFF	TGTGCCAGCAGTGAAAGTTTTCGGAATGAGCAGTTCTTC
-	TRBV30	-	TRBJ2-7	CAWSVGGSTYEQYF	TGTGCCTGGAGTGTAGGGGGGAGCACCTACGAGCAGTACTTC
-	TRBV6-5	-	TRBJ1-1	CASSRDRLNTEAFF	TGTGCCAGCAGTAGAGACAGACTGAACACTGAAGCTTTCTTT
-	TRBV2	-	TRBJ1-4	CASRGEVLEKLFF	TGTGCCAGCCGAGGGGAGGTCCTTGAAAAACTGTTTTTT
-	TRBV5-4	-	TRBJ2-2	CASSFRVQSNTGELFF	TGTGCCAGCAGCTTCCGGGTACAGTCGAACACCGGGGAGCTGTTTTTT
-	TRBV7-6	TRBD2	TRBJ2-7	CASSFAGTSGIHEQYF	TGTGCCAGCAGCTTCGCCGGGACTAGCGGGATTCACGAGCAGTACTTC
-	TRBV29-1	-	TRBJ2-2	CSVLAIGELFF	TGCAGCGTTCTAGCAATCGGGGAGCTGTTTTTT
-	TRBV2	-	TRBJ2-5	CASGRWLGETQYF	TGTGCCAGCGGGAGGTGGCTAGGAGAGACCCAGTACTTC
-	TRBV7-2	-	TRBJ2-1	CASSPWTGEEQFF	TGTGCCAGCAGCCCCTGGACTGGGGAAGAGCAGTTCTTC
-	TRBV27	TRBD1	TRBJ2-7	CASSPGQVLYEQYF	TGTGCCAGCAGCCCGGGACAGGTTCTCTACGAGCAGTACTTC
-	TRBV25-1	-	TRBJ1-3	CASKRQPSGNTIYF	TGTGCCAGTAAGCGGCAGCCCTCTGGAAACACCATATATTTT
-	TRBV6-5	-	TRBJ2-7	CASSYMTGRSYEQYF	TGTGCCAGCAGTTATATGACAGGGAGGTCCTACGAGCAGTACTTC
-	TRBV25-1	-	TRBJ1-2	CASSESGYGYTF	TGTGCCAGCAGTGAGTCAGGCTATGGCTACACCTTC